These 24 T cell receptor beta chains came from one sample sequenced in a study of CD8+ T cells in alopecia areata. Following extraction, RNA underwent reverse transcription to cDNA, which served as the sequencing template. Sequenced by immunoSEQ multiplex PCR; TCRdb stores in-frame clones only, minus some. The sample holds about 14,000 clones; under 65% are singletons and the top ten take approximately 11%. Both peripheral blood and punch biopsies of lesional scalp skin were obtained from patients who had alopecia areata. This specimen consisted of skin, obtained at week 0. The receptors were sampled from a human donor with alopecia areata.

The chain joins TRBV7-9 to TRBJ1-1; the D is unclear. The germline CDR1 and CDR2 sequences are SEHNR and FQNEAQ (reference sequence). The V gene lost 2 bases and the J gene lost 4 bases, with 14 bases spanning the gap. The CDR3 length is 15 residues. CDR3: CASSLQSVRGTEAFF. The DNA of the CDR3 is TGTGCCAGCAGCTTACAGTCGGTACGGGGCACTGAAGCTTTCTTT.

The CDR3 DNA reads TGCAGTGCTAGAATGTTGGACGAGCAGTACTTC. Protein product: CSARMLDEQYF. This chain joins TRBV20-1 and TRBJ2-7; no clear D gene. V lost 2 bases, J lost 5 bases, and 7 bases lay in between. Looked up from germline, CDR1 is DFQATT and CDR2 is SNEGSKA (reference sequence). The CDR3 sequence is 11 residues long.

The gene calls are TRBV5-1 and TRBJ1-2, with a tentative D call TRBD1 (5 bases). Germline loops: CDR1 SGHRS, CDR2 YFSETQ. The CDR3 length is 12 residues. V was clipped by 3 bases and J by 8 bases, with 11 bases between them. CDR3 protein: CASSSGTVGYTF. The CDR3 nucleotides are TGCGCCAGCAGCTCTGGGACGGTCGGCTACACCTTC.

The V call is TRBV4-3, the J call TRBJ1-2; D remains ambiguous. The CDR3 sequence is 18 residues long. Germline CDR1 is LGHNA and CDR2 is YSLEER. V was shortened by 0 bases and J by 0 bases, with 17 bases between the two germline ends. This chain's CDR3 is CASSQEEGAFSANYGYTF. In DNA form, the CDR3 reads TGCGCCAGCAGCCAAGAGGAGGGAGCCTTCTCAGCTAACTATGGCTACACCTTC.

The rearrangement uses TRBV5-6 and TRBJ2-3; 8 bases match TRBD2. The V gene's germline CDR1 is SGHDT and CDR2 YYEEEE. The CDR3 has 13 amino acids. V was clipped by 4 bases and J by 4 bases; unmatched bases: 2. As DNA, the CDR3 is TGTGCCAGCAGCCCGGGAGGGGCAGATACGCAGTATTTT. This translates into CASSPGGADTQYF. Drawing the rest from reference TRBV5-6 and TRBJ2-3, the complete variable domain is DAGVTQSPTHLIKTRGQQVTLRCSPKSGHDTVSWYQQALGQGPQFIFQYYEEEERQRGNFPDRFSGHQFPNYSSELNVNALLLGDSALYLCASSPGGADTQYFGPGTRLTVL.

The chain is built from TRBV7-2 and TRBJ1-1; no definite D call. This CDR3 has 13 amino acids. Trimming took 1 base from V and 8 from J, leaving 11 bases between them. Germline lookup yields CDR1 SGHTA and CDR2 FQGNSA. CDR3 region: CASSLVEGREAFF. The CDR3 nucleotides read TGTGCCAGCAGCTTAGTGGAGGGCAGGGAAGCTTTCTTT.

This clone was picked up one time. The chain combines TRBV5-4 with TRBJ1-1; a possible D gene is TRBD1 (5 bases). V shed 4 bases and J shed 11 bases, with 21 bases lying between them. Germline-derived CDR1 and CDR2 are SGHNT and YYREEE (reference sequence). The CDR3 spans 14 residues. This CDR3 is CASSQENLGTGAFF. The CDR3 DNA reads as TGTGCCAGCAGCCAAGAAAACTTGGGGACCGGTGCTTTCTTT.

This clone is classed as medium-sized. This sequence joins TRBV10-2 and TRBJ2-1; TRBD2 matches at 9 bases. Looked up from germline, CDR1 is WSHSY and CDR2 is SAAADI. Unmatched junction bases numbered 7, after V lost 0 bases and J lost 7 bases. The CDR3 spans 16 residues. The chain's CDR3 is CASSESTSGGTNEQFF. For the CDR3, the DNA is TGCGCCAGCAGTGAGTCGACTAGCGGAGGCACGAATGAGCAGTTCTTC.

The CDR3, as DNA: TGTGCCAGCAGCTCCCCTGACAGGGGGCGTCCTTCGACTGAAGCTTTCTTT. Translation: CASSSPDRGRPSTEAFF. The chain recombines TRBV7-2 with TRBJ1-1, with 10 positions matching TRBD1. This CDR3 is 17 amino acids long. Germline V gene sequence: CDR1 SGHTA, CDR2 FQGNSA. V lost 4 bases to trimming and J lost 5 bases; unmatched junction nucleotides: 13.

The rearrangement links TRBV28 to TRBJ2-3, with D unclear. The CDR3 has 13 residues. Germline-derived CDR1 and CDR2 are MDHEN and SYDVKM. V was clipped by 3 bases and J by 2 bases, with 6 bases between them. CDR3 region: CASSFQITDTQYF. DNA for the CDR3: TGTGCCAGCAGTTTCCAAATCACAGATACGCAGTATTTT.

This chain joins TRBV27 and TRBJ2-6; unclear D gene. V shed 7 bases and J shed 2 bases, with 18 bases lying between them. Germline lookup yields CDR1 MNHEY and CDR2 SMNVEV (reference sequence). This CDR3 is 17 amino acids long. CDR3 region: CASTHNLLPPGANVLTF. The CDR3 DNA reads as TGTGCCAGCACGCATAACTTACTCCCCCCTGGGGCCAACGTCCTGACTTTC.

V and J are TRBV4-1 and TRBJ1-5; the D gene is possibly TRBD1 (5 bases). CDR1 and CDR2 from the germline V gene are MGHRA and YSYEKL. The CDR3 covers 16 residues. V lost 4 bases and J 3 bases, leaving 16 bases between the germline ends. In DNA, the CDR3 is TGCGCCAGCAGCCGCCAGGAGGGACCCGACAATCAGCCCCAGCATTTT. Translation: CASSRQEGPDNQPQHF.

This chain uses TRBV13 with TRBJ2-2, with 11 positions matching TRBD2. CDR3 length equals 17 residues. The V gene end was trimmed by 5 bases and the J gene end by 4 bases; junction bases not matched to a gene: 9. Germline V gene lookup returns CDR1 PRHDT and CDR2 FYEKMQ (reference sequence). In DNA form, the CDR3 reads TGTGCCAGCAGCAGAAGTAGCGGGGGGGCGAGCACCGGGGAGCTGTTTTTT. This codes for CASSRSSGGASTGELFF.

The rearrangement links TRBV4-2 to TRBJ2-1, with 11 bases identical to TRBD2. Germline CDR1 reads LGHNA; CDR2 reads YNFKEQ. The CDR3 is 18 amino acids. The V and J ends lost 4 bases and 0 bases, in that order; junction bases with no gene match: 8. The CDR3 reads CASSRTTSGGRSYNEQFF. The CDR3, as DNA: TGTGCCAGCAGCCGGACTACTAGCGGGGGACGCTCCTACAATGAGCAGTTCTTC.

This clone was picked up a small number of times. The CDR3 is CASSQSGGPLRHEQFF. The CDR3 DNA follows: TGCGCCAGCAGCCAGTCCGGGGGGCCCTTACGCCATGAGCAGTTCTTC. The rearrangement joins TRBV4-3 to TRBJ2-1, with a weak D call TRBD2 (7 bases). CDR1 LGHNA and CDR2 YSLEER come from the germline V gene. The CDR3 has 16 amino acids. Trimming took 3 bases from V and 8 from J, leaving 20 bases between them.

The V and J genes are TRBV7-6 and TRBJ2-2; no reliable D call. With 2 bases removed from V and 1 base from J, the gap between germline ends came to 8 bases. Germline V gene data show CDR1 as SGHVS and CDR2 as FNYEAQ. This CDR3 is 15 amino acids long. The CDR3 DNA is TGTGCCAGCAGCTTATCCCTAAGGAACACCGGGGAGCTGTTTTTT. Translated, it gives CASSLSLRNTGELFF.

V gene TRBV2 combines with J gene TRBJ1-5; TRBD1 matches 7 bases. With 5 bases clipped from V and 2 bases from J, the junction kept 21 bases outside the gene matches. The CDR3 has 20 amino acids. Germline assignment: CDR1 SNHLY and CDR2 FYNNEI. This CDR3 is CASSSLLDRIFLGCNQPQHF. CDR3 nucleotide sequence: TGTGCCAGCAGTAGTCTTTTGGACAGGATTTTCTTGGGTTGCAATCAGCCCCAGCATTTT. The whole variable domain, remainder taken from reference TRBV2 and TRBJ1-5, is EPEVTQTPSHQVTQMGQEVILRCVPISNHLYFYWYRQILGQKVEFLVSFYNNEISEKSEIFDDQFSVERPDGSNFTLKIRSTKLEDSAMYFCASSSLLDRIFLGCNQPQHFGDGTRLSIL.

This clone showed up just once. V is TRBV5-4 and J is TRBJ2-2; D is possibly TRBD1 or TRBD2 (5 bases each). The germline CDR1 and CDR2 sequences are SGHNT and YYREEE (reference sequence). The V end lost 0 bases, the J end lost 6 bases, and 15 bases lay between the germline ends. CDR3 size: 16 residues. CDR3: CASSLGTVKGAGELFF. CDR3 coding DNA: TGTGCCAGCAGCTTGGGGACTGTTAAAGGGGCCGGGGAGCTGTTTTTT.

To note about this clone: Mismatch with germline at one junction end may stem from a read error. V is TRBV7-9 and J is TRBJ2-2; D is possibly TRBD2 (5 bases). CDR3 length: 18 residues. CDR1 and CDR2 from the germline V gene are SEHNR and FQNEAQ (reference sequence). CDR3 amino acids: CASSLGPGVGWKDTGELF. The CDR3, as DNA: TGTGCCAGCAGCTTAGGACCCGGGGTCGGATGGAAAGACACCGGGGAGCTGTTT. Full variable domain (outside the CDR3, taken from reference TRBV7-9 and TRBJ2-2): DTGVSQNPRHKITKRGQNVTFRCDPISEHNRLYWYRQTLGQGPEFLTYFQNEAQLEKSRLLSDRFSAERPKGSFSTLEIQRTEQGDSAMYLCASSLGPGVGWKDTGELFGEGSRLTVL.

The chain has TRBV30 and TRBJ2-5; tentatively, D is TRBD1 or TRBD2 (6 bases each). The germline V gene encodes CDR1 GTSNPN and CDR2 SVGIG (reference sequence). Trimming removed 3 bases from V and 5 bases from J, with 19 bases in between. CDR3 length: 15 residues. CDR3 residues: CAWRTGTAEAETQYF. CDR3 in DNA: TGTGCCTGGAGAACAGGGACTGCTGAGGCGGAGACCCAGTACTTC.

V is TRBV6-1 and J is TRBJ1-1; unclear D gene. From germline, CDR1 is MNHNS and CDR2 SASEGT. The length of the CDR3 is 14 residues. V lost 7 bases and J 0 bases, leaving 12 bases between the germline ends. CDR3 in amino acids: CASIYRVLNTEAFF. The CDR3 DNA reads TGTGCCAGCATTTATCGGGTGTTGAACACTGAAGCTTTCTTT.

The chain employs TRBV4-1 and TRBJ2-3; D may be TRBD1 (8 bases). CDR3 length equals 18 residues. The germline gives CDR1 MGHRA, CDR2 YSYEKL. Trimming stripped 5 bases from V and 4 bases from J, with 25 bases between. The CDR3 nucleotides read TGCGCCAGCAGCTCCCGCCTGATGCAGGGGGCGGGGGCAGATACGCAGTATTTT. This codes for CASSSRLMQGAGADTQYF.

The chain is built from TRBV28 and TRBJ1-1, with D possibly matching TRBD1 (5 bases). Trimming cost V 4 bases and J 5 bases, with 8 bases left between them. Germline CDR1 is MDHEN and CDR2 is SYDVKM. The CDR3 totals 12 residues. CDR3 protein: CASSSGGTEAFF. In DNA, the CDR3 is TGTGCCAGCAGTTCCGGGGGTACTGAAGCTTTCTTT.

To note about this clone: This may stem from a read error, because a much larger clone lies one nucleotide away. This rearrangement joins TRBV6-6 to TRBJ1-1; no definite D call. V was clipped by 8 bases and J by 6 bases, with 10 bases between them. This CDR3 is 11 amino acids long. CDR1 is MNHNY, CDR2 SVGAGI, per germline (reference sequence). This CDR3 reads CASGPDSEAFF. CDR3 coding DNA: TGTGCCAGCGGCCCGGACTCTGAAGCTTTCTTT.